This TCR beta chain was obtained from a study of cytomegalovirus exposure and HLA in healthy donors. 13 Jbeta primers and 60 Vbeta primers were used for the PCR. TCRdb's table, derived via immunoSEQ multiplex PCR, lists solely in-frame clones and lacks some. The sample has approximately 180,000 clones; 65% to 85% are singletons. Points on this clone: Antigen unknown.

CDR1 is MNHNS and CDR2 is SASEGT in the germline V gene. The trim removed 5 bases at V and 5 bases at J, leaving 6 bases unmatched. The CDR3 consists of 14 residues. All the people who gave samples were healthy bone marrow donors. Study conclusions and caveats: In a later analysis, TCR beta V- and J-gene trimming was associated with a missense DCLRE1C variant. It was approximately 170 TCR beta chains that were listed as cytomegalovirus-associated. HLA-A and HLA-B allele assignments for most subjects were reportedly predicted accurately using TCR beta sequences.

This TCR was recovered from a man aged 18 to 35 in good health and CMV-seronegative. V usage is TRBV6-1 and J usage is TRBJ2-7, with 10 bases that match TRBD2. The sequenced material came from PBMCs. CDR3 coding DNA: TGTGCCAGCAGTCAAGGACTAGCGGTTGACGAGCAGTACTTC. This translates into CASSQGLAVDEQYF.